The table lists the clone carrying this TCR beta chain with many counts. Its specificity is unknown. This sample was included in a study of neurological immune-mediated disorders. General study points: No CDR3 amino acid sequences were shared by expanded clones across subjects, suggesting private repertoires in all groups.

This CDR3 contains 13 residues. Deletions cut 1 base from V and 1 base from J, with 5 bases between. The germline V gene has CDR1 SGHRS and CDR2 YFSETQ. 5'RACE employing 10-nucleotide random UMIs yielded the cDNA. TCRdb redid the calling of the 5' RACE reads with MiXCR, one entry per CDR3 protein. The table includes under 90,000 distinct CDR3 sequences, 9.5% to 13% detected once. Noted time point: longitudinal time-point 1 (baseline). Among the participants, healthy controls were blood bank volunteers in Maryland, USA. The unsorted libraries were produced from 2 million PBMCs held at -80 C. The specimen was PBMCs. The chain joins TRBV5-1 to TRBJ1-1; D is unresolved. The sequence was collected from a man aged 30 to 39 in good health. The CDR3 nucleotides are TGCGCCAGCAGCTTGTCAGAGAACACTGAAGCTTTCTTT. Translating gives CASSLSENTEAFF. Looking up the rest from reference TRBV5-1 and TRBJ1-1 gives the full variable domain: KAGVTQTPRYLIKTRGQQVTLSCSPISGHRSVSWYQQTPGQGLQFLFEYFSETQRNKGNFPGRFSGRQFSNSRSEMNVSTLELGDSALYLCASSLSENTEAFFGQGTRLTVV.